The entry below gives a single T cell receptor (beta chain) sequence along with its context. Its matching antigen is unknown. Data came from immunoSEQ multiplex PCR; TCRdb stores just in-frame clones and leaves some out. Here the sample spans more than 110,000 clones, over 85% being singletons. This entry belongs to a study of T cell responses to AZD1222 COVID-19 vaccine. This CDR3 has 14 amino acids. Germline CDR1 is SQVTM and CDR2 is ANQGSEA. Germline trimming cut 6 bases from V and 6 bases from J; bases unmatched to any gene: 11. Points from the study as a whole: Donors, mostly white British, included more females; clonal diversity was possibly underestimated. Repertoires were obtained only post-peak T cell response. Regions 160-218 and 743-854 dominated among vaccine-associated CD4 TCRs spanning spike.

The sample consisted of peripheral blood, taken on day 0 of AZD1222 vaccination. This TCR came from an adult in good health. This sequence joins TRBV29-1 and TRBJ2-1, with 7 bases identical to TRBD1. CDR3 loop: CSVQGRVGVNEQFF. CDR3 nucleotide sequence: TGCAGCGTACAGGGGCGGGTTGGTGTCAATGAGCAGTTCTTC.